This T cell receptor (beta chain) was sequenced in a study of blood T cell repertoires in COVID-19. Some clones are missing from TCRdb's copy, which holds only in-frame ones; the method was immunoSEQ multiplex PCR. The profile shows roughly 100,000 clones, around 90% of them singletons. V shed 5 bases, J shed 7 bases, and the junction held 10 bases outside the gene matches. The length of the CDR3 is 15 residues. Germline values: CDR1 SGHDT, CDR2 YYEEEE. The chain recombines TRBV5-6 with TRBJ1-2, with 11 nucleotides matching TRBD1. The sequencing input was peripheral blood. The source of this sequence is an elderly man with acute or convalescent COVID-19. CDR3: CASRTGQGAWGGYTF. CDR3 bases: TGTGCCAGCAGAACTGGACAGGGGGCTTGGGGTGGCTACACCTTC. Looking up the rest from reference TRBV5-6 and TRBJ1-2 gives the full variable domain: DAGVTQSPTHLIKTRGQQVTLRCSPKSGHDTVSWYQQALGQGPQFIFQYYEEEERQRGNFPDRFSGHQFPNYSSELNVNALLLGDSALYLCASRTGQGAWGGYTFGSGTRLTVV.